What follows is one TCR beta chain and its context. Its target is unknown. The isolated RNA, all of it, was reverse transcribed, so expressed TCRB transcripts were what got sequenced. TCRdb's copy holds only in-frame clones and misses some; the assay was immunoSEQ multiplex PCR. The table has some 47,000 clones, 35% to 55% seen once. This sample was taken from a study of beta chain features in type 1 diabetes. Study in general: Across all samples, roughly 99 million sorted cells were examined.

Points from the study as a whole: The study found that naive, central memory and Treg TCRB repertoires appeared more similar in patients than in healthy donors. TCRB CDR3s were moderately but significantly shorter in Type 1 diabetes patients in all four CD4+ subsets.

A CD45RO/CCR7/CD25/CD127/CD95/CD27 panel sorted naive, central memory, regulatory and stem cell-like memory CD4+ cells. Over 95% purity was reached by all sorted populations. The source of this sequence is a man aged 25 to 40 with type 1 diabetes. Material: stem cell memory CD4+ T cells from blood.

CDR3 loop: CASSLLGQASSYEQYF. Written as DNA, the CDR3 is TGCGCCAGCAGCTTACTAGGACAGGCCAGCTCCTACGAGCAGTACTTC. The chain links TRBV5-1 to TRBJ2-7; TRBD1 agrees at 7 bases. Germline CDR1 and CDR2: SGHRS and YFSETQ. The trim removed 2 bases at V and 0 bases at J, leaving 8 bases unmatched. This CDR3 is 16 amino acids long. Full variable domain (missing parts from reference TRBV5-1 and TRBJ2-7): KAGVTQTPRYLIKTRGQQVTLSCSPISGHRSVSWYQQTPGQGLQFLFEYFSETQRNKGNFPGRFSGRQFSNSRSEMNVSTLELGDSALYLCASSLLGQASSYEQYFGPGTRLTVT.